The present entry profiles one TCR beta chain with its context. The antigen remains undetermined. These data originate in a study of spatial heterogeneity in lung cancer. Findings and caveats of the study: Expanded TCRs that were ubiquitous or regional had counts tracking ubiquitous and regional nonsynonymous mutations, respectively. Higher tumor mutation counts went along with higher counts of expanded intratumoral alpha and beta TCRs.

Time point in this sample: sample taken at primary tumor resection. Whole RNA was taken from tumor, nontumor lung or frozen PBMC; it was then sequenced unsorted. On each TCR cDNA molecule, a unique molecular identifier was present. TCRdb redid the calling of the 5' RACE reads with MiXCR, one entry per CDR3 protein. In the table there are around 9,800 distinct CDR3 sequences, about 8% of which are singletons. This CDR3 is 14 amino acids long. Germline V gene lookup returns CDR1 LNHDA and CDR2 SQIVND (reference sequence). The V and J ends lost 7 bases and 1 base respectively, with 13 bases between them.

Material: lung tumor tissue, obtained at surgery. This sequence was found in a female donor with early-stage non-small cell lung cancer. The chain couples TRBV19 to TRBJ1-1; D is perhaps TRBD1 (6 bases). DNA for the CDR3: TGTGCCAGTAACTATAGGACAGCGAACACTGAAGCTTTCTTT. Encoded protein: CASNYRTANTEAFF.